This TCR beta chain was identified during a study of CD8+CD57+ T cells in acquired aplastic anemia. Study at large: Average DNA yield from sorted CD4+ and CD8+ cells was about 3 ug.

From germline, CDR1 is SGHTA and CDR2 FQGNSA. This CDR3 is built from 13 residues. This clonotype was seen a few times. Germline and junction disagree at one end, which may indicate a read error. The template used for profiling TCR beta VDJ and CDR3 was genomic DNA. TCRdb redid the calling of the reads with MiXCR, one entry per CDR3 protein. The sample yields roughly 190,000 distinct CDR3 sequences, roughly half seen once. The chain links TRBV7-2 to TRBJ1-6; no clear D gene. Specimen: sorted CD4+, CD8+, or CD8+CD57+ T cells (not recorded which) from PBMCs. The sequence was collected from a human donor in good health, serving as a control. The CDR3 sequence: CASSLELDSPLHF. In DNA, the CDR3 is TGTGCCAGCAGCTTGGAATTGGATTCCCCCCTCCACTTT.